These 23 T cell receptor beta chains share one sample of origin, sequenced in a study of blood T cells in healthy people across ages. Using a J-beta primer mix together with a sample-barcoded 5' primer, a second PCR was run for about 7 to 12 cycles. TCRdb fed the 5' RACE reads into MiXCR, producing one record per CDR3 protein. The profile shows 660,000 or so distinct CDR3 sequences, roughly 58% of them singletons. The sample taken for sequencing was blood. Receptors originate from a man in his fifties or sixties in good health.

This clonotype was counted a few times. The chain has TRBV28 and TRBJ2-7; 9 bases match TRBD1. Germline assignment: CDR1 MDHEN and CDR2 SYDVKM. V lost 5 bases, J lost 4 bases, and 9 bases stayed unmatched. The CDR3 length is 15 residues. CDR3 DNA: TGTGCCAGCAGTCCGCCGGGACAGGGCTGGTACGAGCAGTACTTC. It encodes CASSPPGQGWYEQYF.

The chain is built from TRBV5-1 and TRBJ1-2; D possibly corresponds to TRBD1 (6 bases). The CDR3 is 15 residues long. Germline values: CDR1 SGHRS, CDR2 YFSETQ. V was shortened by 2 bases and J by 4 bases, with 15 bases between the two germline ends. Here the CDR3 reads CASSLLSGAPYGYTF. In DNA, the CDR3 is TGCGCCAGCAGCTTATTGTCAGGGGCCCCCTATGGCTACACCTTC.

The CDR3 DNA follows: TGTGCCAGCAGCCGGGCCGGGACAGGGGGCACAGATACGCAGTATTTT. Its protein product is CASSRAGTGGTDTQYF. This sequence joins TRBV7-3 and TRBJ2-3; 10 nucleotides align to TRBD1. From germline, CDR1 is SGHTA and CDR2 FQGTGA. This CDR3 has 16 residues. V shed 5 bases and J 1 base; nucleotides not matched to a gene: 6.

Only one count was recorded for this clonotype. The rearrangement links TRBV4-1 to TRBJ2-2; D not certain. Deletions cut 3 bases from V and 4 bases from J, with 12 bases between. CDR1 MGHRA and CDR2 YSYEKL come from the germline V gene. This CDR3 is 15 amino acids long. Here the CDR3 reads CASSQGIGITGELFF. Here the CDR3 DNA reads TGCGCCAGCAGCCAGGGGATAGGGATCACCGGGGAGCTGTTTTTT.

The chain has TRBV20-1 and TRBJ2-1; 7 nucleotides line up with TRBD1. This CDR3 spans 15 amino acids. V lost 0 bases and J lost 10; bases outside the gene matches: 12. The germline gives CDR1 DFQATT, CDR2 SNEGSKA (reference sequence). CDR3 amino acids: CSARDLGGKHKEQFF. In DNA form, the CDR3 reads TGCAGTGCTAGAGATCTAGGGGGCAAACATAAGGAGCAGTTCTTC.

This clonotype was recorded a few times. V gene TRBV5-5 combines with J gene TRBJ2-5; a weak D match, TRBD1 (6 bases). Per germline, CDR1 SGHKS and CDR2 YYEKEE (reference sequence). V was pared by 3 bases and J by 0 bases, with 9 bases between. The CDR3 is 14 amino acids. CDR3 region: CASSSPGDQETQYF. The DNA for the CDR3 is TGTGCCAGCAGCTCGCCAGGGGACCAAGAGACCCAGTACTTC.

The gene calls are TRBV29-1 and TRBJ2-7; D remains ambiguous. The CDR3 is made up of 14 amino acids. Between the trimmed V and J ends, which lost 4 bases and 2 bases, there was a span of 15 bases. Germline-derived CDR1 and CDR2 are SQVTM and ANQGSEA. CDR3 DNA: TGCAGCGTTGGTTCGGGTGTGGGGACCTACGAGCAGTACTTC. This encodes CSVGSGVGTYEQYF.

The chain recombines TRBV5-1 with TRBJ2-1, with D tentatively TRBD2 (6 bases). Germline V gives CDR1 SGHRS, CDR2 YFSETQ. The CDR3 is 13 residues long. The V end was cut by 3 bases, the J end by 10 bases, with 14 bases between. As DNA, the CDR3 is TGCGCCAGCAGCTCGGCTTGGGGGGTGGAGCAGTTCTTC. Its translation is CASSSAWGVEQFF.

This chain uses TRBV3-1 with TRBJ2-7, with D unresolved. The ends were cut back, 2 bases at V and 8 bases at J, with 7 bases in the middle. The CDR3 is 11 residues long. Germline loops: CDR1 LGHDT, CDR2 YNNKEL (reference sequence). The CDR3 sequence is CASSQHLQQYF. DNA for the CDR3: TGTGCCAGCAGCCAACACCTCCAGCAGTACTTC.

The V and J genes are TRBV9 and TRBJ1-6; no reliable D call. Germline V lookup: CDR1 SGDLS, CDR2 YYNGEE. The CDR3 sequence is 14 residues long. V lost 4 bases, J lost 7 bases, and 12 bases lay in between. CDR3 sequence reads: CASSQISKNSPLHF. The CDR3 region has the DNA TGTGCCAGCAGCCAAATTTCAAAAAATTCACCCCTCCACTTT.

The CDR3, as DNA: TGTGCCATCAGCCCGGGACAGGGGGGAGCCCCAGCCAAAAACATTCAGTACTTC. This encodes CAISPGQGGAPAKNIQYF. The J gene is TRBJ2-4, the V gene TRBV10-3, with TRBD1 matching over 11 bases. The junction had 10 bases not matched to a gene; V was cut back by 6 bases and J by 0 bases. This CDR3 spans 18 amino acids. Germline V gene lookup returns CDR1 ENHRY and CDR2 SYGVKD.

In its sample, this clonotype was seen a few times. V and J are TRBV12-3 or TRBV12-4 and TRBJ2-4; D possibly corresponds to TRBD2 (6 bases). The CDR3 runs 14 residues. The V end lost 7 bases, the J end lost 0 bases, and 10 bases lay between the germline ends. CDR3 bases: TGTGCCAGCACTGAAGCGGGAGCCAAAAACATTCAGTACTTC. Its protein is CASTEAGAKNIQYF.

This clonotype was detected only once. V gene TRBV7-8 combines with J gene TRBJ1-3, with no clear D. Germline CDR1 SGHVS, CDR2 FQNEAQ. With 5 bases removed from V and 1 base from J, the gap between germline ends came to 9 bases. The CDR3 has 14 residues. The CDR3 reads CASSRVISGNTIYF. CDR3 coding DNA: TGTGCCAGCAGCCGGGTGATATCTGGAAACACCATATATTTT.

The CDR3 sequence: CASKGANQPQHF. DNA of the CDR3: TGTGCCAGCAAGGGGGCCAATCAGCCCCAGCATTTT. V usage is TRBV6-1 and J usage is TRBJ1-5, with 7 positions matching TRBD1. Germline CDR1 MNHNS, CDR2 SASEGT. With 7 bases clipped from V and 3 bases from J, the junction kept 0 bases outside the gene matches. CDR3 length: 12 residues.

The rearrangement links TRBV27 to TRBJ2-7; D gene uncertain. CDR1 and CDR2 (germline): MNHEY, SMNVEV (reference sequence). V lost 5 bases and J 0 bases, leaving 14 bases between the germline ends. There are 15 residues in the CDR3. The CDR3 here is CASSPRPSTSYEQYF. DNA for the CDR3: TGTGCCAGCAGTCCCCGCCCAAGCACCTCCTACGAGCAGTACTTC.

The rearrangement links TRBV3-1 to TRBJ2-5, with a possible D match to TRBD2 (5 bases). Germline CDR1 reads LGHDT; CDR2 reads YNNKEL (reference sequence). The CDR3 is made up of 14 amino acids. The germline V and J ends were trimmed by 1 base and 5 bases, with 11 bases remaining between them. CDR3 protein: CASSQGSRGETQYF. The CDR3 nucleotides read TGTGCCAGCAGCCAAGGATCTAGAGGGGAGACCCAGTACTTC.

The V call is TRBV28, the J call TRBJ2-6; D is tentatively TRBD1 or TRBD2 (5 bases each). The germline V gene encodes CDR1 MDHEN and CDR2 SYDVKM. The CDR3 extends over 18 amino acids. The germline V and J ends were trimmed by 5 bases and 4 bases, with 21 bases remaining between them. The CDR3 region has the DNA TGTGCCAGCAGTGCCCCCGGGACGGGTGTGCAAGGGGCCAACGTCCTGACTTTC. Translated: CASSAPGTGVQGANVLTF.

The chain joins TRBV6-5 to TRBJ1-1; D may be TRBD1 (5 bases). This CDR3 comprises 15 residues. Germline assignment: CDR1 MNHEY and CDR2 SVGAGI. V was clipped by 6 bases and J by 4 bases, with 18 bases between them. The CDR3 reads CASSDPGGYGTEAFF. The CDR3 bases are TGTGCCAGCAGCGACCCTGGGGGGTATGGCACTGAAGCTTTCTTT.

The chain recombines TRBV6-1 with TRBJ2-2, with D possibly matching TRBD2 (6 bases). The V and J ends lost 2 bases and 1 base respectively, with 17 bases between them. CDR3 length equals 18 residues. The V gene's germline CDR1 is MNHNS and CDR2 SASEGT. CDR3 residues: CASSESGLGTVNTGELFF. CDR3 nucleotides: TGTGCCAGCAGTGAAAGCGGGTTAGGGACTGTGAACACCGGGGAGCTGTTTTTT.

The chain's CDR3 is CASSLGQGPWETQYF. CDR3 nucleotides: TGTGCCAGCAGCTTAGGACAGGGACCATGGGAGACCCAGTACTTC. The chain has TRBV7-2 and TRBJ2-5; the match to TRBD1 covers 7 bases. Germline loops: CDR1 SGHTA, CDR2 FQGNSA. Trimming removed 1 base from V and 5 bases from J; junction bases left unmatched: 7. This CDR3 is built from 15 residues.

This CDR3 is CASSSQDREGSREQYF. The DNA of the CDR3 is TGTGCCAGCAGTTCGCAGGACAGGGAGGGCTCTAGGGAGCAGTACTTC. This sequence joins TRBV12-3 or TRBV12-4 and TRBJ2-5; possible D gene TRBD1, 8 bases. This CDR3 contains 16 residues. V lost 4 bases and J lost 11, with 26 bases in between.

The rearrangement uses TRBV29-1 and TRBJ2-3, with D perhaps matching TRBD2 (5 bases). CDR3 length equals 15 residues. CDR1 and CDR2 (germline): SQVTM, ANQGSEA. The V end was cut by 2 bases, the J end by 0 bases, with 12 bases between. CDR3 sequence reads: CSVEKRQRSTDTQYF. The CDR3 coding sequence is TGCAGCGTTGAAAAGAGGCAGCGGAGCACAGATACGCAGTATTTT.

The V and J genes are TRBV20-1 and TRBJ1-2, with TRBD1 identical over 7 bases. The CDR3 sequence is 14 residues long. Trimming at V came to 5 bases and at J to 4 bases, leaving 10 bases not matched to a gene. Germline-derived CDR1 and CDR2 are DFQATT and SNEGSKA (reference sequence). This CDR3 is CSALPQQGTYGYTF. CDR3 in DNA: TGCAGTGCTCTACCACAACAGGGGACCTATGGCTACACCTTC.